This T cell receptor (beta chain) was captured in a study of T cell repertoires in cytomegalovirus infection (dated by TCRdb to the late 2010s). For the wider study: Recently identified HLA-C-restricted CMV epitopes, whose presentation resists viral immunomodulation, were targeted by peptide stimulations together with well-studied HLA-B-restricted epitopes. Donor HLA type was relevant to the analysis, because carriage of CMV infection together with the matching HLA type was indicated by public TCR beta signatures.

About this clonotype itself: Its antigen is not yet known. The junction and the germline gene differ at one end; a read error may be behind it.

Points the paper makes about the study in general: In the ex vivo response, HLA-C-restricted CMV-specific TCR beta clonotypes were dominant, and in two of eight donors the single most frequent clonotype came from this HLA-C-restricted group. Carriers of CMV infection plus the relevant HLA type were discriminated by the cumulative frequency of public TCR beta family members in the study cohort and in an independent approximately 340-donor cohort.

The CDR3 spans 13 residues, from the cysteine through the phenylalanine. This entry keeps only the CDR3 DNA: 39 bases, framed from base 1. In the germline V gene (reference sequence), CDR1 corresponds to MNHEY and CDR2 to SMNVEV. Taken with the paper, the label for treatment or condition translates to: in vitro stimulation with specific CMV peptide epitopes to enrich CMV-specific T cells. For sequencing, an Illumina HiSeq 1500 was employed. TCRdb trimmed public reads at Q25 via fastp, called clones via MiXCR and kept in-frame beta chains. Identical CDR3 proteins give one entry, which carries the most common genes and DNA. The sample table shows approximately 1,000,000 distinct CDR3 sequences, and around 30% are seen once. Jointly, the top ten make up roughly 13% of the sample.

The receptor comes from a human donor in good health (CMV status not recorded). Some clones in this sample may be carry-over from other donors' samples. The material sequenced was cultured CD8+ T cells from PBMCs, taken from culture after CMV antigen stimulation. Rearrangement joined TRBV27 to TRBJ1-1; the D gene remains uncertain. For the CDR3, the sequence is CVSSLLKGEGAFF. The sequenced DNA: TGTGTCAGCAGTTTGTTAAAAGGCGAAGGGGCTTTCTTT.